A selection of T cell receptor beta chains follows, all from one sample in a study of T cell responses to AZD1222 COVID-19 vaccine. Libraries were prepared by immunoSEQ multiplex PCR; TCRdb keeps only in-frame clonotypes and omits some of them. The table lists about 130,000 clones, approximately 85% of them singletons. The source was peripheral blood, collected 28 days after the second AZD1222 dose. These receptors were taken from an adult who received the AZD1222 COVID-19 vaccine. The CDR3 runs from the conserved cysteine through the conserved F or W. The D gene is left open where the match is weak. Clone size is not always given. Where it is, it says once, few, many or a class for expanded clones.

J gene,clone size,D gene,V gene,CDR3 length,CDR3 protein,CDR3 DNA
TRBJ1-4,once,TRBD1,TRBV5-1,15,CASSLTGQRAEKLFF,TGCGCCAGCAGCTTGACGGGACAGCGGGCCGAAAAACTGTTTTTT
TRBJ1-4,.,.,TRBV15,14,CATSSGTLDEKLFF,TGTGCCACCAGCAGCGGGACCTTAGATGAAAAACTGTTTTTT
TRBJ1-1,.,.,TRBV2,13,CASSERWVSEAFF,TGTGCCAGCAGTGAAAGATGGGTTTCTGAAGCTTTCTTT
TRBJ1-6,.,TRBD1,TRBV5-4,15,CASSLGGTANSPLHF,TGTGCCAGCAGCTTGGGAGGGACAGCGAATTCACCCCTCCACTTT
TRBJ2-2,.,TRBD2,TRBV5-1,14,CASSPTGGQGELFF,TGCGCCAGCAGCCCCACGGGGGGGCAAGGGGAGCTGTTTTTT
TRBJ2-5,.,TRBD2,TRBV9,17,CASSVESGLGLQETQYF,TGTGCCAGCAGCGTAGAATCGGGTTTGGGACTACAAGAGACCCAGTACTTC
TRBJ1-5,.,TRBD1,TRBV19,14,CASSWTGGNQPQHF,TGTGCCAGTAGTTGGACAGGGGGCAATCAGCCCCAGCATTTT
TRBJ1-1,.,TRBD1,TRBV28,16,CASPPGQGIGNTEAFF,TGTGCCAGTCCACCGGGACAGGGAATAGGGAACACTGAAGCTTTCTTT
TRBJ2-3,.,TRBD1,TRBV7-9,15,CASSLGQGSTDTQYF,TGTGCCAGCAGCTTAGGACAGGGGAGCACAGATACGCAGTATTTT
TRBJ1-1,.,.,TRBV9,14,CASSRWAANTEAFF,TGTGCCAGCAGCCGGTGGGCGGCGAACACTGAAGCTTTCTTT
TRBJ2-7,.,.,TRBV14,16,CASSHRTIQSSYEQYF,TGTGCCAGCAGCCATCGGACTATCCAAAGCTCCTACGAGCAGTACTTC
TRBJ1-5,.,TRBD1,TRBV5-6,15,CASSLGTGYGQPQHF,TGTGCCAGCAGCCTGGGGACAGGGTATGGGCAGCCCCAGCATTTT
TRBJ1-4,.,.,TRBV4-1,14,CASSQTGTNEKLFF,TGCGCCAGCAGCCAGACAGGAACTAATGAAAAACTGTTTTTT
TRBJ1-5,.,.,TRBV19,16,CASSHGSFASNQPQHF,TGTGCCAGTAGCCATGGGTCGTTTGCGAGCAATCAGCCCCAGCATTTT
TRBJ1-4,.,TRBD1,TRBV7-9,18,CASSLAGTGGMPNEKLFF,TGTGCCAGCAGCTTAGCTGGGACAGGGGGTATGCCTAATGAAAAACTGTTTTTT